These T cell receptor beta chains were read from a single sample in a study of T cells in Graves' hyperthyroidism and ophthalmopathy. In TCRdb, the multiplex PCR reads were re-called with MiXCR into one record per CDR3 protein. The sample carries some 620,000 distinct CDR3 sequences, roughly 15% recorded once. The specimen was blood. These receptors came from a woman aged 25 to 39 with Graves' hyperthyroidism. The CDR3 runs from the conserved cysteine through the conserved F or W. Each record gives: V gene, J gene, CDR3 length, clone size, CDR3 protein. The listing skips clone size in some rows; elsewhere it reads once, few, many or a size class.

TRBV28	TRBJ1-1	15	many	CASSFQVGGRTEAFF
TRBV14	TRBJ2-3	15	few	CASSQVKGPGSTRYF
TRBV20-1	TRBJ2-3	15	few	CSAGAGREGTDTQYF
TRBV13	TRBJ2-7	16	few	CASSLVVQEGAYEQYF
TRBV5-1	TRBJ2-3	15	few	CASRYSGSGTDTQYF
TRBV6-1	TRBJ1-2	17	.	CASSPGDRGTHNYGYTF
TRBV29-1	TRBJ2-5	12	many	CSAGIGGETQYF
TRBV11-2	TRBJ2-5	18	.	CASSFSSFPGANQETQYF
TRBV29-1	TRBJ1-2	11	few	CSVRGGAGYTF
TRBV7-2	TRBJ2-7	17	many	CASSLVPSGRPTYEQYF
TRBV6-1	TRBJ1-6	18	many	CASSRGQGLTLLNSPLHF
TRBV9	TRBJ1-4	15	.	CASSVDFELNEKLFF
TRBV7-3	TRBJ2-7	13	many	CASSRSQGTVQYF
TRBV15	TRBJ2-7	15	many	CATSRDSGMAYEQYF
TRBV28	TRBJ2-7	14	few	CASVAWRGGSEQYF
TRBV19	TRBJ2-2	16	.	CASTPPPTGATGELFF
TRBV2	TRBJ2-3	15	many	CASSDVLAGADTQYF
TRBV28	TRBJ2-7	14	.	CASSFRGRRNEQYF
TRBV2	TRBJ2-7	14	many	CASSDSVVGREQYF
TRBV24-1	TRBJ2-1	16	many	CATSDLRDSPYNEQFF
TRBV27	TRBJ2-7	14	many	CASSLSGGGTEQYF
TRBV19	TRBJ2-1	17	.	CASSSPFSGSSYNEQFF
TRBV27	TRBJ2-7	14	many	CASSLWGQEREQYF
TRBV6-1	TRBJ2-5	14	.	CASSELAGRGTQYF
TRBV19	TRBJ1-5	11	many	CASSIGQPQHF
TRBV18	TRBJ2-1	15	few	CASSPGQRTTNEQFF
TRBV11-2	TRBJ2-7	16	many	CASSLGLEGLSYEQYF